Below, 12 T cell receptor beta chains from the same sample are listed, as sequenced in a study of CD8+CD57+ T cells in acquired aplastic anemia. The study profiled TCR beta VDJ and CDR3 using genomic DNA as template. Each CDR3 protein gets one entry after TCRdb re-called the reads with MiXCR. The sample consists of tens of thousands of distinct CDR3 sequences, 65% to 80% of them appearing once. Sample: sorted CD4+, CD8+, or CD8+CD57+ T cells (not recorded which) from PBMCs. The receptors originated from a human donor in good health, serving as a control.

The chain joins TRBV2 to TRBJ2-3, with TRBD2 identical over 11 bases. The CDR3 spans 15 residues. With V trimmed by 4 bases and J by 6 bases, 6 bases remained unmatched. Per the germline V gene, CDR1 is SNHLY and CDR2 is FYNNEI. CDR3 loop: CASSVLAGGSDTQYF. CDR3 DNA sequence: TGTGCCAGCAGTGTCCTAGCGGGAGGTTCGGATACGCAGTATTTT.

In DNA, the CDR3 is TGTGCCACCAGTGTCCTGGGCGAAGATACGCAGTATTTT. This translates into CATSVLGEDTQYF. The chain recombines TRBV24-1 with TRBJ2-3; D remains unclear. V gave up 5 bases and J gave up 5 bases, with 10 bases separating them. The V gene's germline CDR1 is KGHDR and CDR2 SFDVKD. The CDR3 has 13 amino acids.

This chain links TRBV14 with TRBJ2-7, with D perhaps TRBD2 (6 bases). This CDR3 is built from 15 residues. V lost 3 bases, J lost 0 bases, and 12 bases lay in between. Germline lookup yields CDR1 SGHDN and CDR2 FVKESK. The CDR3 sequence: CASSQVGTLSYEQYF. For the CDR3, the DNA is TGTGCCAGCAGCCAGGTGGGGACTCTCTCCTACGAGCAGTACTTC.

The J gene is TRBJ1-3, the V gene TRBV11-1, with D unclear. This CDR3 comprises 16 residues. The V and J ends lost 2 bases and 0 bases respectively, with 11 bases between them. The V gene's germline CDR1 is SGHAT and CDR2 FQDESV (reference sequence). As DNA, the CDR3 is TGTGCCAGCAGCTTATCGGCACCCAGCTCTGGAAACACCATATATTTT. Translating gives CASSLSAPSSGNTIYF.

The table lists this clonotype with many counts. J is TRBJ1-4 and V is TRBV12-3 or TRBV12-4; TRBD1 is a possible D gene (5 bases). The CDR3 covers 16 residues. The V end lost 11 bases, the J end lost 0 bases, and 19 bases lay between the germline ends. CDR3 nucleotide sequence: TGTGCCGGCACCCCGGGACCGTTTGCAACTAATGAAAAACTGTTTTTT. Encoded protein: CAGTPGPFATNEKLFF.

This clonotype has a single count. The chain couples TRBV7-9 to TRBJ1-2; D uncertain. The length of the CDR3 is 13 residues. Deletions cut 1 base from V and 10 bases from J, with 13 bases between. CDR1 and CDR2 (germline): SEHNR, FQNEAQ (reference sequence). CDR3 coding DNA: TGTGCCAGCAGCTTAGTTAGCGGGTTCGACTACACCTTC. Translated, it gives CASSLVSGFDYTF.

The genes are TRBV7-6 and TRBJ1-2; possibly TRBD1 for D (5 bases). This CDR3 region has 13 residues. The germline V gene has CDR1 SGHVS and CDR2 FNYEAQ. V lost 1 base and J 8 bases, leaving 11 bases between the germline ends. The CDR3 sequence: CASSLGREGGYTF. CDR3 DNA: TGTGCCAGCAGCTTAGGCAGGGAGGGCGGCTACACCTTC.

The chain carries TRBV7-8 and TRBJ1-6; D is uncertain. Germline CDR1 and CDR2: SGHVS and FQNEAQ. Trimming removed 1 base from V and 2 bases from J, with 12 bases in between. The CDR3 has 17 amino acids. The CDR3 nucleotides read TGTGCCAGCAGCTTAGTACATGGGGTTCCCTATAATTCACCCCTCCACTTT. This encodes CASSLVHGVPYNSPLHF. Full variable domain (outside the CDR3, taken from reference TRBV7-8 and TRBJ1-6): GAGVSQSPRYKVAKRGQDVALRCDPISGHVSLFWYQQALGQGPEFLTYFQNEAQLDKSGLPSDRFFAERPEGSVSTLKIQRTQQEDSAVYLCASSLVHGVPYNSPLHFGNGTRLTVT.

The gene calls are TRBV2 and TRBJ2-7; D uncertain. This CDR3 has 12 residues. V was shortened by 4 bases and J by 3 bases, with 7 bases between the two germline ends. CDR1 is SNHLY and CDR2 is FYNNEI in the germline V gene. Here the CDR3 DNA reads TGTGCCAGCAGTGGCCGTCTCTACGAGCAGTACTTC. Protein: CASSGRLYEQYF.

With respect to this clonotype: One end of the junction does not line up with germline, which may come from a read error. This rearrangement joins TRBV10-2 to TRBJ2-7; 10 bases line up with TRBD2. Germline values: CDR1 WSHSY, CDR2 SAAADI. The CDR3 is made up of 15 amino acids. The CDR3 loop reads CASSQASGGDYEQYF. The CDR3 nucleotides are TGTGCCAGCAGCCAAGCAAGCGGGGGGGACTACGAGCAGTACTTC.

The gene calls are TRBV3-1 and TRBJ1-2; TRBD1 agrees at 7 bases. V was clipped by 6 bases and J by 12 bases; unmatched bases: 10. CDR1 is LGHDT and CDR2 is YNNKEL in the germline V gene (reference sequence). The CDR3 covers 12 residues. The CDR3 sequence: CASSEGQATHTF. Written as DNA, the CDR3 is TGTGCCAGCAGTGAAGGACAGGCGACACACACCTTC.

The rearrangement joins TRBV5-1 to TRBJ1-6; 7 positions agree with TRBD1. With V trimmed by 0 bases and J by 8 bases, 5 bases remained unmatched. CDR3 size: 15 residues. Germline CDR1 is SGHRS and CDR2 is YFSETQ. The CDR3 nucleotides are TGCGCCAGCAGCTTGGGACAGGGAAGAGATTCACCCCTCCACTTT. Its protein is CASSLGQGRDSPLHF.